This record covers a single T cell receptor beta chain. This clone was seen a handful of times. Its antigen is still unknown. The sample holds no much larger clone one base away, and base qualities are not on file. Reading from cysteine to phenylalanine, the CDR3 counts 12 amino acids. Only CDR3 DNA remains: 36 bases, in frame from the first base. Per the germline V gene, MGHDK is the CDR1 and SYGVNS is the CDR2. V is cut back by 2 bases and J by 7 bases, with 1 base in the junction unmatched. The cohort consisted of some 670 healthy bone marrow donors. At the time of sampling, every cohort member was nominally healthy, though immune exposures that went unrecorded were likely present. The donor was CMV seronegative and was included in the group of 352 seronegative cohort members. Every donor gave a peripheral blood sample, and the peripheral blood mononuclear cells from that sample were used for TCR beta sequencing. Genomic DNA extraction from the blood cell samples was performed with the Qiagen DNeasy Blood Extraction Kit.

The library was obtained by the immunoSEQ multiplex PCR assay. For the multiplex PCR, a mixture combining 60 forward primers for TCR Vbeta segments and 13 reverse primers for TCR Jbeta segments was used. Amplification of the CDR3 region of rearranged TCR beta genes was performed with a multiplex PCR assay on genomic DNA. Amplified TCR beta libraries were sequenced as 87-base-pair reads on the Illumina HiSeq System. Turning to the authors' computational methods: A later analysis tallied some 79 million unique TCR beta chains across the 666 repertoires, and about 12 million of those chains were shared by two or more donors. Raw reads were error-corrected and collapsed into unique sequences by a nearest-neighbor algorithm in which closely related sequences were merged to remove PCR and sequencing errors. CDR3 sequences were aligned to IMGT reference sequences to assign V, D and J gene segments. For a sequence to be retained, at least a six-nucleotide match to both a V gene segment and a J gene segment was required. Rearrangements were called productive when the CDR3 lacked stop codons and stayed in frame with V and J; all others were non-productive. CDR3 was defined according to IMGT convention as the region running from the second conserved V-encoded cysteine to the conserved J-encoded phenylalanine. The earlier analysis of some 600 of the donors excluded sequences that lacked an unambiguous match to a single V gene segment. An earlier analysis of 500 to 600 of the donors classified V segments as functional when productive rearrangements were above 56.7% and as segregating when the standard deviation between donors was above 5%. A statistical classification framework was built for diagnosing cytomegalovirus status from the catalog of TCR beta chain sequences. A later analysis assigned V and J genes by comparing TCR nucleotide sequences with IMGT/GENE-DB human TR gene sequences. In a later analysis, CDR3 sequences and most-parsimonious VDJ recombination scenarios were assigned using the TCRdist pipeline. In a later analysis, every TCR beta chain was defined by the combination of its CDR3 amino acid sequence and its V-gene family, and reads without a unique V-gene family were dropped. A later analysis removed several hundred highly shared, low-generation-probability nucleotide sequences to deal with suspected cross-contamination and a sequencing artifact. In a later analysis, a clonal expansion index was calculated for each public chain from normalized within-repertoire ranks of inferred template counts. Generation probabilities in a later analysis came from a VDJ recombination model fitted to out-of-frame rearrangements, and those results were checked against IGoR. In a later analysis, hypergeometric tests were used to score TCR-TCR, TCR-HLA and TCR-CMV co-occurrence, with a repertoire-size bias correction applied to TCR pairs. False discovery rates were estimated in a later analysis by permuting HLA or CMV assignments 20 times. In a later analysis, co-occurring TCRs were grouped using DBSCAN, with TCRdist sequence similarity added in when clustering inside HLA-allele-positive subsets. Repertoires with fewer than 30,000 or more than 120,000 public chains, plus five repertoires with anomalous nucleotide sharing, were excluded from co-occurrence clustering. This immuneACCESS table, as held by TCRdb, lists in-frame sequences with V and J called but not all clones. Of the missing ones, under half trace to an unresolved V gene in checked studies; the others have no known cause. V and J calls and clone size come straight from that table; D and trimming were deduced from the DNA. The sample has 55,000 to 65,000 clones on record, 70% to 90% of them singletons. The top ten clonotypes cover 5.5% to 7% of the sample.

The sample originates from a study of cytomegalovirus exposure and HLA in healthy donors (dated by TCRdb to 2016 to 2017). With respect to the entire study: An earlier analysis of several hundred of the donors reported 250 to 300 Gb of sequence data and 90 million to 120 million unique TCR beta sequences obtained from roughly 170 million T cells. Approximately 310 gigabases of sequencing data and roughly 90 million unique TCR sequences were included in an early release covering around 650 HLA-typed donors. Typing coverage varied by locus: roughly 629-640 donors for A, B, C, DRB1 and DQB1; about 520 for DQA1; about 570 for DPA1; around 450 for DPB1. Besides the first cohort of some 670 subjects, a separate validation cohort made up of 120 or so different subjects was used. Across 398 genotyped donors of the cohort, an average of roughly 200,000 unique TCR beta nucleotide sequences per donor were sequenced, and around 20% of those sequences were non-productive. Among the roughly 400 genotyped donors, more than 70% belonged to the genetic ancestry cluster associated with self-reported Caucasian donors. To predict cytomegalovirus infection status, the study brought together high-throughput TCR immunosequencing, statistical association of individual TCRs with disease status, and machine learning. Every repertoire in the discovery cohort had been generated on one and the same sequencing platform. Both class I and class II loci were covered by HLA typing, at four-digit resolution. The T cell repertoires of some 670 subjects were profiled by immunosequencing and related to cytomegalovirus serostatus. Rather than drawing on any new phenotypic data, the later analysis identified candidate immune exposures from TCR beta sequences and the way those sequences occurred across donors. Roughly 5 DR-DQ haplotypes were handled as single units for association and clustering, since linkage in the cohort was strong. Donor age, sex, ethnicity and CMV serostatus were collected together with the repertoire data. The aim of the study was to test whether cataloging public T cell receptors could identify signatures of past pathogen exposure. In a later analysis, previously published TCR beta repertoires from hundreds of donors were re-analyzed and high-resolution HLA genotyping was added so that TCR occurrence patterns could be studied. Genome-wide SNP genotypes for about 55% of the 666 donors were used in a later genetic analysis, which treated that subset as a discovery cohort. In an earlier analysis of around 540 of the donors, high-throughput TCR beta sequencing was used to judge whether each TCR beta V gene segment behaved as functional or pseudogenic. Summary of the overall study and its limitations: It was suggested by the authors that the approach could potentially be generalized to other disease states and immunological phenotypes. The classifier was reported to diagnose cytomegalovirus status with high specificity and sensitivity in both the original and validation cohorts. In a later analysis, most CMV-associated TCR beta chains were found to appear HLA-restricted, with HLA associations seemingly driven largely by CMV exposure. In this cohort, only TCR beta chains were sequenced, and detectable features were limited by the absence of alpha or paired-chain data. The only immune exposure information available for the cohort was CMV serostatus. In vitro tests confirmed that a few of the cytomegalovirus-associated TCR beta chains recognize cytomegalovirus antigens. While some public TCRs were present in many individuals, most TCR sequences turned up only very rarely across donors. The sequencing pipeline was judged likely to have produced a cluster of highly shared sequence variants as a technical artifact. A further reported finding was that TCR beta sequences accurately predicted the HLA-A and HLA-B alleles for most subjects in the first cohort. When HLA alleles, especially DR and DQ, strongly co-occurred, TCR associations were difficult to assign to individual alleles. A later genetic analysis associated a missense DCLRE1C variant with V-gene and J-gene trimming of TCR beta chains, and an independent cohort replicated the association. A later analysis reported that several top co-occurrence clusters appeared linked to parvovirus B19, influenza, CMV and Epstein-Barr virus. Linkage disequilibrium might explain the correlated functional status among segregating V segments, but an unknown experimental factor could not be excluded. A total of some 180 TCR beta chains were listed by the study as associated with cytomegalovirus. In an earlier analysis of roughly 560 of the donors, most TCR beta V segments were observed in productive rearrangements about 87% or about 30% of the time, broadly matching IMGT annotations. Compared with equally common non-associated chains, HLA-associated TCR beta chains in a later analysis were more clonally expanded and had lower generation probabilities. Compared with the approximately 710-donor mean, donors in an Asian-associated ancestry cluster had fewer N-insertions in productive TCRs, according to a later genetic analysis. Because HLA typing was missing for some donors at each locus, association tests included only the typed subset. About 17 rarely observed V segments, including chromosome 9 orphons, were excluded from the earlier analysis of a few hundred of the donors because counts were too low. The 87-base-pair reads could not distinguish some IMGT-functional V segments, including TRBV6-2 and TRBV6-3, so those segments were excluded. In a later analysis, 16,951 TCR beta sequences were associated with specific HLA alleles at a false discovery rate of 0.05. In a later analysis, TCR association rates were found to vary across HLA loci, with the most associated TCRs seen for DRB1 alleles and the fewest for HLA-C alleles. Roughly uniform sequencing depth across donors was assumed in presence/absence analyses, although this assumption may not hold.

The TCR was taken from a male donor in good health and CMV-seronegative. Here the chain combines TRBV25-1 and TRBJ1-1; 7 nucleotides in the junction match TRBD1. The specimen was PBMCs. The CDR3 region: CASSEGDSEAFF. The nucleotide sequence is given as TGTGCCAGCAGTGAAGGGGACAGTGAAGCTTTCTTT.